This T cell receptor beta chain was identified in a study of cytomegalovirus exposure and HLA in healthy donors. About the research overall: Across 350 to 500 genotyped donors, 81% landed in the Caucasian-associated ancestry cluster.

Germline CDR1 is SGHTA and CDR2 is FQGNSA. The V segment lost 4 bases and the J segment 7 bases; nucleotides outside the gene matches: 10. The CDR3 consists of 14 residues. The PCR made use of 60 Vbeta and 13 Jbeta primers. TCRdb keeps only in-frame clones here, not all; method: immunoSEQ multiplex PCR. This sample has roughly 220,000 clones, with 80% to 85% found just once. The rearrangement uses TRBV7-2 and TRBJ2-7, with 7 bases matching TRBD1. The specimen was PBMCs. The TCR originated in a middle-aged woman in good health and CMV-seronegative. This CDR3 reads CASSSTGSRVEQYF. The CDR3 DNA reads TGTGCCAGCAGCTCGACAGGGTCTCGCGTTGAGCAGTACTTC.